Listed below are T cell receptor beta chains from one sample, sequenced in a study of CD8+ T cells in alopecia areata. TCRdb's table, derived via immunoSEQ multiplex PCR, lists solely in-frame clones and lacks some. The sample lists tens of thousands of clones; 80% to 95% were seen once. The source material was CD8+ T cells sorted from blood, sampled at week 24, from a patient treated with tofacitinib. Source of these receptors: a human donor with alopecia areata. CDR3s include the opening cysteine and the closing phenylalanine or tryptophan. Fields, in order: CDR3 protein, CDR3 DNA, J gene, V gene, clone size, D gene. The D gene is left open where the match is weak. Clone size, where shown, is once, few, many, or a class for clones that have expanded.

CAISASDTQETQYF	TGTGCCATCAGTGCCAGTGATACCCAAGAGACCCAGTACTTC	TRBJ2-5	TRBV10-3	-	-
CAWRARGNEQFF	TGTGCCTGGAGGGCTAGGGGCAATGAGCAGTTCTTC	TRBJ2-1	TRBV30	once	-
CASSSPRTGNNEQFF	TGTGCCAGCAGTTCCCCCCGGACAGGGAACAATGAGCAGTTCTTC	TRBJ2-1	TRBV28	-	TRBD1
CASSLVGGRTDTQYF	TGTGCCAGCAGCTTAGTGGGGGGCCGGACAGATACGCAGTATTTT	TRBJ2-3	TRBV11-2	-	-
CASSAPEAGDVGTQYF	TGTGCCAGCAGCGCGCCGGAAGCAGGCGACGTGGGGACCCAGTACTTC	TRBJ2-5	TRBV7-2	-	-
CASSLEWYNEQFF	TGTGCCAGCAGCTTGGAGTGGTACAATGAGCAGTTCTTC	TRBJ2-1	TRBV7-6	-	-
CASSLSRDREHNEQFF	TGTGCCAGCAGCTTATCCCGGGACAGGGAACACAATGAGCAGTTCTTC	TRBJ2-1	TRBV7-9	-	TRBD1
CSVEDQRGIKETQYF	TGCAGCGTTGAAGATCAGAGGGGGATCAAAGAGACCCAGTACTTC	TRBJ2-5	TRBV29-1	-	-
CASTAWPGQGGRELFF	TGTGCCAGCACCGCGTGGCCGGGACAGGGAGGCCGGGAGCTGTTTTTT	TRBJ2-2	TRBV7-2	-	TRBD1
CASSSVLASAGELFF	TGTGCCAGCAGCTCTGTGCTGGCCTCCGCCGGGGAGCTGTTTTTT	TRBJ2-2	TRBV7-9	-	-
CASSLAQLGGDEQFF	TGTGCCAGCAGCTTAGCCCAGCTGGGGGGGGATGAGCAGTTCTTC	TRBJ2-1	TRBV7-9	few	TRBD2
CASSFYLPPETQYF	TGTGCCAGCAGCTTCTATTTACCTCCAGAGACCCAGTACTTC	TRBJ2-5	TRBV7-9	few	-
CASSTPRTEGDEQFF	TGTGCCAGTAGTACTCCCCGGACGGAAGGGGATGAGCAGTTCTTC	TRBJ2-1	TRBV19	-	-
CASSSNYSQVITDTQYF	TGTGCCAGCAGCTCCAACTACTCCCAGGTGATCACAGATACGCAGTATTTT	TRBJ2-3	TRBV7-9	-	-
CASSQTVSTDTQYF	TGTGCCAGCAGTCAGACAGTGAGCACAGATACGCAGTATTTT	TRBJ2-3	TRBV28	-	-
CASSLLTSGQETQYF	TGTGCCAGCAGCCTCCTGACTAGCGGACAAGAGACCCAGTACTTC	TRBJ2-5	TRBV11-1	-	TRBD2
CASSQAETSGGTYEQYF	TGCGCCAGCAGCCAAGCCGAGACTAGCGGGGGGACCTACGAGCAGTACTTC	TRBJ2-7	TRBV4-1	-	TRBD2
CASGGVRETQYF	TGTGCCAGCGGAGGGGTCCGGGAGACCCAGTACTTC	TRBJ2-5	TRBV6-5	-	-
CASSQDARDRGHYEQYF	TGCGCCAGCAGCCAGGACGCCCGGGACAGGGGGCACTACGAGCAGTACTTC	TRBJ2-7	TRBV5-1	-	TRBD1
CAISASVSSGSTDTQYF	TGTGCCATCAGTGCTTCGGTGTCTAGCGGCTCTACAGATACGCAGTATTTT	TRBJ2-3	TRBV10-3	-	TRBD2
CASSLESEGRIF	TGTGCCAGCAGCTTAGAAAGTGAGGGGCGAATCTTT	TRBJ1-1	TRBV7-9	-	-
CAWSEGNGKNIQYF	TGTGCCTGGAGCGAAGGGAATGGCAAAAACATTCAGTACTTC	TRBJ2-4	TRBV30	-	-
CASSYSAGTGNGYTF	TGTGCCAGCAGTTACTCGGCCGGGACAGGGAATGGCTACACCTTC	TRBJ1-2	TRBV6-5	-	TRBD1
CASSYSFGYYEQYF	TGTGCCAGCAGTTACTCATTCGGTTACTACGAGCAGTACTTC	TRBJ2-7	TRBV6-5	-	-
CASSLDQVTYEQYF	TGTGCCAGCAGCTTAGACCAGGTTACCTACGAGCAGTACTTC	TRBJ2-7	TRBV7-6	-	-
CASSASLTDTQYF	TGTGCCAGCAGCGCCAGCCTCACAGATACGCAGTATTTT	TRBJ2-3	TRBV28	-	-
CASSPVGNQPQHF	TGTGCCAGCAGTCCAGTGGGCAATCAGCCCCAGCATTTT	TRBJ1-5	TRBV27	-	-
CASSVGGNSYEQYF	TGTGCCAGCAGCGTCGGAGGGAACTCCTACGAGCAGTACTTC	TRBJ2-7	TRBV9	few	-
CASSSKDRVAGELFF	TGTGCCAGCAGTTCCAAAGACAGGGTCGCCGGGGAGCTGTTTTTT	TRBJ2-2	TRBV6-6	-	TRBD1
CASSHPGLAGAGEQYF	TGCGCCAGCAGCCACCCAGGACTAGCGGGGGCGGGGGAGCAGTACTTC	TRBJ2-7	TRBV4-1	-	TRBD2
CASSPTTDVLGETQYF	TGTGCCAGCAGCCCTACGACAGACGTCCTGGGAGAAACGCAGTATTTT	TRBJ2-3	TRBV5-4	-	-
CASSPRRSYEQYF	TGTGCCAGCAGTCCAAGGAGGTCCTACGAGCAGTACTTC	TRBJ2-7	TRBV27	-	-
CASSSGTGSYEQYF	TGTGCCAGCAGTTCCGGGACAGGATCCTACGAGCAGTACTTC	TRBJ2-7	TRBV28	-	TRBD1
CASSSAWTSGGVSSYNEQFF	TGTGCCAGCAGTTCCGCCTGGACTAGCGGGGGGGTCAGCTCCTACAATGAGCAGTTCTTC	TRBJ2-1	TRBV28	-	TRBD2
CASSDSFINLGEQFF	TGTGCCAGCAGCGACTCCTTTATCAATTTGGGGGAGCAGTTCTTC	TRBJ2-1	TRBV7-9	-	-